Listed here is a single T cell receptor beta chain. Trimming removed 3 bases from V and 7 bases from J; junction bases left unmatched: 5. Germline V gives CDR1 SGHAT, CDR2 FQDESV (reference sequence). The CDR3 extends over 15 amino acids. This sample stems from a study of control samples from healthy donors and cancer patients. The data were produced by immunoSEQ multiplex PCR, yet TCRdb's version contains in-frame clones alone and is incomplete. The sample lists some 37,000 clones; 92% were seen once. Sequencing was carried out using blood. This clonotype was sampled from a woman aged 45-60 years in good health. The chain employs TRBV11-1 and TRBJ1-6, with 8 bases aligning to TRBD1. The CDR3 DNA is TGTGCCAGCAGCTTTGGACAGGGTGGCAATTCACCCCTCCACTTT. Protein: CASSFGQGGNSPLHF.